Below, 14 T cell receptor beta chains from the same sample are listed, as sequenced in a study of OX40 agonist ivuxolimab in advanced cancers. The table came from immunoSEQ multiplex PCR; TCRdb's copy has only in-frame clones and leaves some out. The sample lists 95,000 to 100,000 clones; about 92% were seen once. Sequencing was performed on CD4+ or CD8+ T cells sorted from blood, taken in a trial of the OX40 agonist ivuxolimab. Receptors were obtained from an adult with an advanced solid tumor such as melanoma, head and neck, liver or kidney cancer.

The CDR3 nucleotides read TGTGCCAGCAGTTTGTTCTGGGGGAGCCGCCGCTACTATGGCTACACCTTC. Its protein product is CASSLFWGSRRYYGYTF. The gene calls are TRBV28 and TRBJ1-2; the D gene is possibly TRBD1 (5 bases). Germline lookup yields CDR1 MDHEN and CDR2 SYDVKM. The V and J ends lost 3 bases and 3 bases respectively, with 20 bases between them. The CDR3 covers 17 residues.

The J gene is TRBJ2-4, the V gene TRBV10-1, with unresolved D. The V and J ends lost 2 bases and 1 base respectively, with 9 bases between them. Germline values: CDR1 WNHNN, CDR2 SYGVQD (reference sequence). The length of the CDR3 is 15 residues. Written as DNA, the CDR3 is TGCGCCAGCAGTGAGCCGGGTACCGCCAAAAACATTCAGTACTTC. Its protein is CASSEPGTAKNIQYF.

The chain joins TRBV4-3 to TRBJ2-1; D is possibly TRBD2 (6 bases). The CDR3 contains 16 residues. Trimming stripped 3 bases from V and 4 bases from J, with 16 bases between. The germline V gene encodes CDR1 LGHNA and CDR2 YSLEER. In DNA, the CDR3 is TGCGCCAGCAGCCATACTAGCTGGAAATTTTACAATGAGCAGTTCTTC. It specifies CASSHTSWKFYNEQFF.

J is TRBJ2-3 and V is TRBV5-1, with TRBD2 identical over 7 bases. The CDR3 loop spans 18 amino acids. The germline V gene has CDR1 SGHRS and CDR2 YFSETQ. Unmatched junction bases numbered 13, after V lost 3 bases and J lost 0 bases. The DNA for the CDR3 is TGCGCCAGCAGCTCTGTCCCGGGACTACCTTCTAGCACAGATACGCAGTATTTT. Its translation is CASSSVPGLPSSTDTQYF.

The genes are TRBV5-1 and TRBJ2-1; TRBD2 matches 11 bases. The length of the CDR3 is 18 residues. V was pared by 0 bases and J by 4 bases, with 9 bases of the junction left unmatched. The germline V gene has CDR1 SGHRS and CDR2 YFSETQ. This chain's CDR3 is CASSLGAPGLADYNEQFF. CDR3 in DNA: TGCGCCAGCAGCTTGGGGGCACCGGGACTAGCGGATTACAATGAGCAGTTCTTC.

V and J are TRBV2 and TRBJ1-1; TRBD1 matches at 11 bases. This CDR3 region has 13 residues. Germline V lookup: CDR1 SNHLY, CDR2 FYNNEI. V was pared by 5 bases and J by 5 bases, with 1 base of the junction left unmatched. The CDR3 bases are TGTGCCAGCAGTCGGGACAGGGGGACTGAAGCTTTCTTT. Its protein is CASSRDRGTEAFF.

The chain recombines TRBV5-1 with TRBJ2-1, with D possibly TRBD2 on 5 matching bases. V lost 7 bases and J lost 9, with 14 bases in between. Germline V gene data show CDR1 as SGHRS and CDR2 as YFSETQ. The CDR3 totals 12 residues. The CDR3 protein is CASGRGWGEQFF. CDR3 bases: TGCGCCAGCGGCCGCGGGTGGGGTGAGCAGTTCTTC.

The rearrangement joins TRBV7-3 to TRBJ1-2; 9 nucleotides align to TRBD1. After removal of 1 base from V and 6 bases from J, the junction contained 9 bases not matched to a gene. There are 16 residues in the CDR3. In germline, CDR1 is SGHTA, CDR2 FQGTGA. CDR3 bases: TGTGCCAGCAGCTTAATAGGTGGGACAGGGCCTCATGGCTACACCTTC. It codes for CASSLIGGTGPHGYTF.

The V call is TRBV7-2, the J call TRBJ2-1; D is unclear. Germline lookup yields CDR1 SGHTA and CDR2 FQGNSA. The CDR3 runs to 14 residues. V lost 5 bases and J lost 4, with 12 bases in between. The CDR3 nucleotides are TGTGCCAGCAGCCCACCCTACGCGTACAATGAGCAGTTCTTC. Translating it yields CASSPPYAYNEQFF. The full variable domain, with the rest looked up from reference TRBV7-2 and TRBJ2-1, is GAGVSQSPSNKVTEKGKDVELRCDPISGHTALYWYRQSLGQGLEFLIYFQGNSAPDKSGLPSDRFSAERTGGSVSTLTIQRTQQEDSAVYLCASSPPYAYNEQFFGPGTRLTVL.

The CDR3 sequence is CASNPLAGGTYEQYF. As DNA, the CDR3 is TGTGCCAGCAACCCTCTAGCGGGAGGGACGTACGAGCAGTACTTC. This rearrangement joins TRBV5-6 to TRBJ2-7, with 12 bases aligning to TRBD2. Losses at the gene ends were 6 bases for V and 4 bases for J; bases not matched to a gene: 8. Germline V gene data show CDR1 as SGHDT and CDR2 as YYEEEE. This CDR3 comprises 15 residues.

This rearrangement joins TRBV6-1 to TRBJ2-3; weak D call: TRBD2 (6 bases). V lost 4 bases and J 3 bases, leaving 17 bases between the germline ends. The germline V gene has CDR1 MNHNS and CDR2 SASEGT. The CDR3 has 16 amino acids. The CDR3 region has the DNA TGTGCCAGCAGTGTCGGACCGGGAGTTGGAACAGATACGCAGTATTTT. Protein sequence: CASSVGPGVGTDTQYF.

CDR3 in DNA: TGTGCCATCAGTGCCGACGGGGGGGCCGTTGGCTACACCTTC. Translating it yields CAISADGGAVGYTF. The rearrangement joins TRBV10-3 to TRBJ1-2, with a tentative D call TRBD1 (6 bases). Germline CDR1 is ENHRY and CDR2 is SYGVKD. Trimming left V 4 bases short and J 7 bases short, with 16 bases between. The CDR3 is 14 amino acids.

The V gene is TRBV30, the J gene TRBJ1-1; unclear D gene. The CDR3 sequence is 13 residues long. The V end lost 0 bases, the J end lost 0 bases, and 5 bases lay between the germline ends. From germline, CDR1 is GTSNPN and CDR2 SVGIG (reference sequence). The CDR3 nucleotides read TGTGCCTGGAGTGTATACCTGAACACTGAAGCTTTCTTT. Its protein product is CAWSVYLNTEAFF.

V and J are TRBV11-3 and TRBJ2-3; 7 positions agree with TRBD1. The CDR3 consists of 13 residues. J gave up 4 bases and V 2 bases, and 0 bases lay outside the gene matches. Germline CDR1 reads SGHNT; CDR2 reads YENEEA. The CDR3 DNA reads as TGTGCCAGCAGCTTACAGGGGGCAGATACGCAGTATTTT. It codes for CASSLQGADTQYF.